The 29 T cell receptor beta chains in this list originate from one sample, sequenced in a study of cytomegalovirus exposure and HLA in healthy donors. 13 Jbeta primers and 60 Vbeta primers were used for the PCR. Measured with immunoSEQ multiplex PCR; TCRdb has only the in-frame clones, and not every one. The data hold 90,000 to 110,000 clones, with approximately 14% observed a single time. The sample comprised PBMCs. These receptors were taken from a female donor in good health and CMV-seronegative.

This clone was observed a handful of times. The rearrangement links TRBV7-9 to TRBJ2-1; a weak D match, TRBD1 (5 bases). This CDR3 comprises 14 residues. Trimming stripped 6 bases from V and 12 bases from J, with 21 bases between. The germline CDR1 and CDR2 sequences are SEHNR and FQNEAQ (reference sequence). This CDR3 is CASRVGQNVPRQFF. The CDR3 nucleotides read TGTGCCAGCAGAGTCGGACAAAACGTCCCTAGGCAGTTCTTC.

The J gene is TRBJ1-2, the V gene TRBV9; 7 nucleotides line up with TRBD1. This CDR3 is built from 14 residues. The trim removed 1 base at V and 8 bases at J, leaving 8 bases unmatched. Germline V CDR1 and CDR2: SGDLS, YYNGEE. Here the CDR3 DNA reads TGTGCCAGCAGCGTAACCGGGACAGAAGACGGCTACACCTTC. It is translated as CASSVTGTEDGYTF.

There are a few counts of this clone. The gene calls are TRBV5-1 and TRBJ1-2, with D unclear. The CDR3 length is 14 residues. Germline CDR1 is SGHRS and CDR2 is YFSETQ. V dropped 0 bases and J dropped 6 bases, with 12 bases sitting between them. CDR3 DNA: TGCGCCAGCAGCTTGGCCGATCAGACTAATGGCTACACCTTC. Encoded protein: CASSLADQTNGYTF.

V and J are TRBV7-9 and TRBJ1-2; D is unclear. CDR1 and CDR2 from the germline V gene are SEHNR and FQNEAQ (reference sequence). The CDR3 extends over 14 amino acids. Trimming removed 5 bases from V and 8 bases from J, with 18 bases in between. Here the CDR3 reads CASSDPWAGEGYTF. The CDR3 bases are TGTGCCAGCAGCGACCCCTGGGCGGGAGAAGGCTACACCTTC.

The gene calls are TRBV19 and TRBJ1-3; D is unclear. V shed 5 bases and J shed 2 bases, with 16 bases lying between them. Germline V gene data show CDR1 as LNHDA and CDR2 as SQIVND (reference sequence). This CDR3 is 16 amino acids long. Here the CDR3 reads CASSPTAREAGNTIYF. The CDR3 coding sequence is TGTGCCAGTAGTCCCACAGCCCGGGAGGCTGGAAACACCATATATTTT.

The CDR3: CASSRDYQETQYF. For the CDR3, the DNA is TGCGCCAGCAGCCGGGACTACCAAGAGACCCAGTACTTC. The chain links TRBV4-3 to TRBJ2-5, with a tentative D call TRBD2 (6 bases). In germline, CDR1 is LGHNA, CDR2 YSLEER. V shed 4 bases and J shed 0 bases, with 6 bases lying between them. This CDR3 has 13 amino acids.

The chain recombines TRBV7-2 with TRBJ2-7, with 7 nucleotides matching TRBD2. With 5 bases clipped from V and 0 bases from J, the junction kept 10 bases outside the gene matches. Per germline, CDR1 SGHTA and CDR2 FQGNSA. The CDR3 sequence is 16 residues long. Here the CDR3 reads CASSNWGGPSSYEQYF. CDR3 DNA: TGTGCCAGCAGCAACTGGGGGGGTCCAAGCTCCTACGAGCAGTACTTC.

This clone has just a few counts. The chain uses TRBV5-1 and TRBJ2-5, with D maybe TRBD2 (6 bases). The CDR3 loop spans 15 amino acids. From germline, CDR1 is SGHRS and CDR2 YFSETQ. V shed 0 bases and J shed 2 bases, with 11 bases lying between them. CDR3 DNA sequence: TGCGCCAGCAGCTTGGAGGGGACTTTACAAGAGACCCAGTACTTC. It yields the protein CASSLEGTLQETQYF.

The chain links TRBV28 to TRBJ2-7; perhaps TRBD2 as D (6 bases). Trimming pared 6 bases from V and 5 bases from J, leaving 14 bases between. The CDR3 sequence is 13 residues long. CDR1 is MDHEN and CDR2 is SYDVKM in the germline V gene. The CDR3 DNA sequence: TGTGCCAGCAGAAGGGACTTACTCCACGAGCAGTACTTC. As protein: CASRRDLLHEQYF.

The chain carries TRBV7-2 and TRBJ2-1, with D unclear. The CDR3 is 14 residues long. Germline V gene data show CDR1 as SGHTA and CDR2 as FQGNSA. V gave up 1 base and J gave up 7 bases, with 11 bases separating them. CDR3 in DNA: TGTGCCAGCAGCTTAGAAACAGCTTCAAATGAGCAGTTCTTC. Amino acid sequence: CASSLETASNEQFF.

This sequence joins TRBV30 and TRBJ1-1; D possibly corresponds to TRBD1 (6 bases). Per the germline V gene, CDR1 is GTSNPN and CDR2 is SVGIG (reference sequence). V was pared by 3 bases and J by 1 base, with 9 bases between. This CDR3 has 13 residues. CDR3 sequence (DNA): TGTGCCTGGAGGGACAGAGAGAACACTGAAGCTTTCTTT. Amino acids: CAWRDRENTEAFF. The full variable domain, rest sourced from reference TRBV30 and TRBJ1-1, is SQTIHQWPATLVQPVGSPLSLECTVEGTSNPNLYWYRQAAGRGLQLLFYSVGIGQISSEVPQNLSASRPQDRQFILSSKKLLLSDSGFYLCAWRDRENTEAFFGQGTRLTVV.

This clone was picked up a small number of times. The genes are TRBV25-1 and TRBJ1-2, with a tentative D call TRBD1 (5 bases). V dropped 3 bases and J dropped 7 bases, with 21 bases sitting between them. The CDR3 spans 16 residues. The germline V gene encodes CDR1 MGHDK and CDR2 SYGVNS. CDR3 sequence reads: CASSEDGGDRTVGYTF. For the CDR3, the DNA is TGTGCCAGCAGTGAGGACGGCGGGGACCGCACTGTTGGCTACACCTTC.

This chain links TRBV2 with TRBJ2-3; 9 bases match TRBD1. Trimming at V came to 4 bases and at J to 7 bases, leaving 9 bases not matched to a gene. The germline V gene has CDR1 SNHLY and CDR2 FYNNEI. The CDR3 is made up of 15 amino acids. The CDR3 sequence: CASSGGQGQRNTQYF. CDR3 nucleotide sequence: TGTGCCAGCAGTGGAGGACAGGGGCAACGGAATACGCAGTATTTT.

This chain links TRBV5-6 with TRBJ2-2, with D possibly TRBD1 on 5 matching bases. Germline assignment: CDR1 SGHDT and CDR2 YYEEEE. CDR3 length: 13 amino acids. V dropped 2 bases and J dropped 3 bases, with 5 bases sitting between them. The CDR3 bases are TGTGCCAGCAGCTTCAGGGACACCGGGGAGCTGTTTTTT. It is translated as CASSFRDTGELFF.

Only a few counts were recorded for this clone. As DNA, the CDR3 is TGTGCCAGCAGCTTTTTGGAGGGCCCACACATCTATAATTCACCCCTCCACTTT. This sequence encodes CASSFLEGPHIYNSPLHF. This chain uses TRBV7-4 with TRBJ1-6, with D unclear. From germline, CDR1 is SGHVT and CDR2 SQSDAQ. This CDR3 has 18 residues. V was pared by 3 bases and J by 3 bases, with 18 bases between.

This clone was counted a few times. This chain links TRBV18 with TRBJ1-2; 11 bases map to TRBD1. The germline gives CDR1 KGHSH, CDR2 LQKENI. This CDR3 comprises 15 residues. The J segment lost 6 bases and the V segment lost 3 bases, leaving 6 bases of the junction unmatched. CDR3 amino acids: CASSPIGQGADGYTF. The CDR3 nucleotides are TGTGCCAGCTCACCTATTGGACAGGGGGCGGATGGCTACACCTTC.

V usage is TRBV7-8 and J usage is TRBJ1-2; tentatively, D is TRBD1 (5 bases). V lost 5 bases and J lost 6, with 16 bases in between. The CDR3 length is 14 residues. The V gene's germline CDR1 is SGHVS and CDR2 FQNEAQ. The chain's CDR3 is CASSPTQGRDGYTF. The CDR3, as DNA: TGTGCCAGCAGCCCAACGCAGGGTCGGGATGGCTACACCTTC.

This clone was seen a handful of times. The chain couples TRBV7-2 to TRBJ1-5; tentatively, D is TRBD1 (5 bases). V was cut by 5 bases and J by 5 bases, with 16 bases left in between. In germline, CDR1 is SGHTA, CDR2 FQGNSA. There are 15 residues in the CDR3. CDR3 protein: CASSRNGGGDQPQHF. CDR3 nucleotide sequence: TGTGCCAGCAGCCGAAACGGGGGTGGAGATCAGCCCCAGCATTTT.

V is TRBV7-9 and J is TRBJ1-2; possible D gene TRBD1, 5 bases. CDR3 length: 13 amino acids. CDR1 is SEHNR, CDR2 FQNEAQ, per germline (reference sequence). V dropped 6 bases and J dropped 4 bases, with 12 bases sitting between them. Here the CDR3 DNA reads TGTGCCAGCAGTGACCAGGGTCTCTATGGCTACACCTTC. Translation gives CASSDQGLYGYTF.

This chain connects TRBV7-6 to TRBJ1-6; D is unclear. CDR1 SGHVS and CDR2 FNYEAQ come from the germline V gene. This CDR3 spans 14 amino acids. V dropped 0 bases and J dropped 7 bases, with 7 bases sitting between them. CDR3 sequence: CASSLATKNSPLHF. CDR3 nucleotides: TGTGCCAGCAGCTTAGCAACAAAGAATTCACCCCTCCACTTT. The entire variable domain, with the rest obtained from reference TRBV7-6 and TRBJ1-6, is as follows: GAGVSQSPRYKVTKRGQDVALRCDPISGHVSLYWYRQALGQGPEFLTYFNYEAQQDKSGLPNDRFSAERPEGSISTLTIQRTEQRDSAMYRCASSLATKNSPLHFGNGTRLTVT.

The V call is TRBV4-3, the J call TRBJ2-3, with TRBD2 identical over 12 bases. Germline loops: CDR1 LGHNA, CDR2 YSLEER. J was trimmed by 3 bases and V by 8 bases; bases with no gene match: 3. This CDR3 region has 14 residues. The CDR3 coding sequence is TGCGCCAGCGGACTAGCGGGAAGGACAGATACGCAGTATTTT. Its protein product is CASGLAGRTDTQYF.

The CDR3 DNA follows: TGTGCCAGCAGCCTCCACCAGCAGGGTGAAGGCTACACCTTC. The encoded protein is CASSLHQQGEGYTF. The V gene is TRBV7-2, the J gene TRBJ1-2, with D possibly TRBD1 on 5 matching bases. CDR1 and CDR2 from the germline V gene are SGHTA and FQGNSA. Trimming removed 5 bases from V and 8 bases from J, with 18 bases in between. This CDR3 has 14 amino acids. Filled out from reference TRBV7-2 and TRBJ1-2, the complete variable domain reads GAGVSQSPSNKVTEKGKDVELRCDPISGHTALYWYRQSLGQGLEFLIYFQGNSAPDKSGLPSDRFSAERTGGSVSTLTIQRTQQEDSAVYLCASSLHQQGEGYTFGSGTRLTVV.

The gene calls are TRBV6-5 and TRBJ1-1; D uncertain. The CDR3 runs 16 residues. CDR1 is MNHEY, CDR2 SVGAGI, per germline. V was pared by 0 bases and J by 1 base, with 12 bases between. This CDR3 reads CASSYSRAPGNTEAFF. CDR3 DNA: TGTGCCAGCAGTTACTCGAGGGCCCCAGGGAACACTGAAGCTTTCTTT.

This chain connects TRBV7-8 to TRBJ1-5; 7 bases agree with TRBD1. Unmatched junction bases numbered 6, after V lost 4 bases and J lost 0 bases. The CDR3 extends over 16 amino acids. Looked up from germline, CDR1 is SGHVS and CDR2 is FQNEAQ. The CDR3 coding sequence is TGTGCCAGCAGCTCGAGGGACAGTTATAGCAATCAGCCCCAGCATTTT. Residues: CASSSRDSYSNQPQHF.

This clone was recorded a few times. The rearrangement links TRBV7-2 to TRBJ2-5; weak D call: TRBD2 (5 bases). The CDR3 spans 14 residues. Trimming took 3 bases from V and 1 from J, leaving 9 bases between them. Germline CDR1 reads SGHTA; CDR2 reads FQGNSA. CDR3 bases: TGTGCCAGCAGCTTTTCCGGGATCCAAGAGACCCAGTACTTC. Protein product: CASSFSGIQETQYF. The variable domain in full, completed from reference TRBV7-2 and TRBJ2-5, reads GAGVSQSPSNKVTEKGKDVELRCDPISGHTALYWYRQSLGQGLEFLIYFQGNSAPDKSGLPSDRFSAERTGGSVSTLTIQRTQQEDSAVYLCASSFSGIQETQYFGPGTRLLVL.

This clone has more than one count but fewer than ten. The chain employs TRBV5-4 and TRBJ2-1, with TRBD2 identical over 14 bases. J lost 7 bases, V lost 4 bases, and 13 bases had no gene match. The V gene's germline CDR1 is SGHNT and CDR2 YYREEE (reference sequence). There are 18 residues in the CDR3. This CDR3 is CASSPTRLAGGPGNEQFF. The CDR3 region has the DNA TGTGCCAGCAGCCCAACTCGACTAGCGGGAGGGCCGGGGAATGAGCAGTTCTTC.

This clone was recorded a few times. DNA of the CDR3: TGTGCCAGCAGCCAAGAATCACTAGGGGGGGCAGATACGCAGTATTTT. It translates to CASSQESLGGADTQYF. The V call is TRBV14, the J call TRBJ2-3; TRBD2 is a possible D gene (7 bases). The germline V and J ends were trimmed by 0 bases and 4 bases, with 14 bases remaining between them. The CDR3 is made up of 16 amino acids. The germline V gene has CDR1 SGHDN and CDR2 FVKESK.

CDR3 nucleotides: TGTGCCAGTAGTATTGGCCCTAGTCAGTTCTTC. This translates into CASSIGPSQFF. This sequence joins TRBV19 and TRBJ2-1; D gene ambiguous. This CDR3 is built from 11 residues. V lost 3 bases and J lost 13, with 10 bases in between. Germline V gives CDR1 LNHDA, CDR2 SQIVND (reference sequence).

The gene calls are TRBV11-3 and TRBJ1-5, with D tentatively TRBD1 (5 bases). Germline loops: CDR1 SGHNT, CDR2 YENEEA. CDR3 size: 16 residues. The ends were cut back, 3 bases at V and 2 bases at J, with 14 bases in the middle. CDR3 sequence: CASSFCRRGGNQPQHF. DNA of the CDR3: TGTGCCAGCAGCTTTTGCCGGAGGGGAGGCAATCAGCCCCAGCATTTT.